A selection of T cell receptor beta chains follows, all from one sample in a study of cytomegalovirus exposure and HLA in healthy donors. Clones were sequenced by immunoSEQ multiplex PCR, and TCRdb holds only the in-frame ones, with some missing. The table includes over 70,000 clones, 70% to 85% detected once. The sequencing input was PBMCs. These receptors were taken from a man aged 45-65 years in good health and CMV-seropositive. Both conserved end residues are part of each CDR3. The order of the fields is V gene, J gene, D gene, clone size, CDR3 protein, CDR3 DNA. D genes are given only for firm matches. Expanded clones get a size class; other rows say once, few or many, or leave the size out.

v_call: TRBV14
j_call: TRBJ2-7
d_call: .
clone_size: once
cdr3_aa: CASSQERGTTINSYEQYF
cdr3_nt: TGTGCCAGCAGCCAAGAAAGGGGGACTACCATAAACTCCTACGAGCAGTACTTC

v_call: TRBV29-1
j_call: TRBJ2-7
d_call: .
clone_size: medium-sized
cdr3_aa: CSVGPTRNEQYF
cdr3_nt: TGCAGCGTTGGTCCCACTAGAAACGAGCAGTACTTC

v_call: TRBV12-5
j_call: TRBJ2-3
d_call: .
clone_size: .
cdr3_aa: CASGIDWQTQYF
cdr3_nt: TGTGCTAGTGGAATAGACTGGCAAACGCAGTATTTT

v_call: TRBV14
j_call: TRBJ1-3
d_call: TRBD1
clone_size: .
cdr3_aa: CASSALGQAGNTIYF
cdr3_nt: TGTGCCAGCAGCGCATTAGGACAGGCGGGAAACACCATATATTTT

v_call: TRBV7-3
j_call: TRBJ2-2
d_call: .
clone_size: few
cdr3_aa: CASSSALAISGELFF
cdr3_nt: TGTGCCAGCAGCTCAGCACTAGCTATTTCTGGGGAGCTGTTTTTT

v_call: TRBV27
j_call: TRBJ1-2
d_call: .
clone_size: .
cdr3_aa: CASSLNIHYGYTF
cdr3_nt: TGTGCCAGCAGTTTAAACATTCACTATGGCTACACCTTC

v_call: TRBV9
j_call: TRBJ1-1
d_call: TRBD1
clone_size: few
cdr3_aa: CASSLRTGVGEAFF
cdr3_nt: TGTGCCAGCAGCCTCCGGACAGGGGTGGGTGAAGCTTTCTTT

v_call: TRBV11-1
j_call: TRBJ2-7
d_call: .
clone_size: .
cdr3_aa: CASSTGEDEQYF
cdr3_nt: TGTGCCAGCTCTACCGGGGAAGACGAGCAGTACTTC

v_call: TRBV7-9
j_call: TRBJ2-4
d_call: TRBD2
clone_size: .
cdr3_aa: CSSSLASSGSYIQYF
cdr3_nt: TGTTCCAGCAGCTTAGCGTCTAGCGGGTCGTACATTCAGTACTTC

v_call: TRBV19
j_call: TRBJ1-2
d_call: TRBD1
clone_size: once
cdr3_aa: CASSLQGANYGYTF
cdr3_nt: TGTGCCAGTAGTTTACAGGGGGCGAACTATGGCTACACCTTC

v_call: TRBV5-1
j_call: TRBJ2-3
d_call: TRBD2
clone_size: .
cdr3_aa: CASSPPGGSTDTQYF
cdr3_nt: TGCGCCAGCAGCCCCCCGGGGGGTAGCACAGATACGCAGTATTTT

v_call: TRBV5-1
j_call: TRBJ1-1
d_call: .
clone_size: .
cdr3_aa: CASSLVQEDTEAFF
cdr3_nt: TGCGCCAGCAGCTTGGTTCAGGAGGACACTGAAGCTTTCTTT

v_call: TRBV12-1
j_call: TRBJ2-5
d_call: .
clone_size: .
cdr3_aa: CASSFVSASLGAETQYF
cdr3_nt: TGTGCCAGCAGCTTTGTCTCGGCCAGCCTTGGGGCGGAGACCCAGTACTTC

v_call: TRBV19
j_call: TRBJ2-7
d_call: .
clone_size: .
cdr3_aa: CASSIDGGSSYEQYF
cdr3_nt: TGTGCCAGTAGTATAGATGGTGGGAGCTCCTACGAGCAGTACTTC

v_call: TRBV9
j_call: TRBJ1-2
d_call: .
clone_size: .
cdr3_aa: CASSVAMGQSYGYTF
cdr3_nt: TGTGCCAGCAGCGTAGCGATGGGGCAGAGCTATGGCTACACCTTC

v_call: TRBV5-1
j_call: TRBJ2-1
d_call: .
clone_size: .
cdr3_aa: CASSLAVSSYNEQFF
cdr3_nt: TGCGCCAGCAGCTTAGCGGTTAGCTCCTACAATGAGCAGTTCTTC

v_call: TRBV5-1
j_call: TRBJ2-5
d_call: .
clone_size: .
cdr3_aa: CASSFWRETQYF
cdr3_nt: TGCGCCAGCAGCTTCTGGCGGGAGACCCAGTACTTC

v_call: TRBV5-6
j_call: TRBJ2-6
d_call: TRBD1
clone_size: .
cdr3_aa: CASSLTGKGANVLTF
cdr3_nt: TGTGCCAGCAGCCTGACAGGGAAAGGGGCCAACGTCCTGACTTTC

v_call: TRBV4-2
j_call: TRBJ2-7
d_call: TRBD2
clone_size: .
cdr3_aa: CASSPRLGLAGASYEQYF
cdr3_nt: TGTGCCAGCAGCCCGAGATTGGGGCTAGCGGGGGCATCCTACGAGCAGTACTTC

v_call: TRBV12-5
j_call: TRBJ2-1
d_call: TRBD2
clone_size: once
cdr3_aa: CASGSSGTSGRGSSYNEQFF
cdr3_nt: TGTGCTAGTGGCTCATCCGGGACTAGCGGGAGGGGGTCATCCTACAATGAGCAGTTCTTC

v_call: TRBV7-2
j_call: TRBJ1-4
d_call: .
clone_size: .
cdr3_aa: CASRLLAGADEKLFF
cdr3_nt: TGTGCCAGCAGGTTACTCGCGGGGGCAGACGAAAAACTGTTTTTT

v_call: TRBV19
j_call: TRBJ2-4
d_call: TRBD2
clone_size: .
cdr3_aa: CASSVGLAGPEGRAKNSQYF
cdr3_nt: TGTGCCAGTAGTGTTGGACTAGCGGGTCCAGAGGGGCGAGCCAAAAACAGTCAGTACTTC